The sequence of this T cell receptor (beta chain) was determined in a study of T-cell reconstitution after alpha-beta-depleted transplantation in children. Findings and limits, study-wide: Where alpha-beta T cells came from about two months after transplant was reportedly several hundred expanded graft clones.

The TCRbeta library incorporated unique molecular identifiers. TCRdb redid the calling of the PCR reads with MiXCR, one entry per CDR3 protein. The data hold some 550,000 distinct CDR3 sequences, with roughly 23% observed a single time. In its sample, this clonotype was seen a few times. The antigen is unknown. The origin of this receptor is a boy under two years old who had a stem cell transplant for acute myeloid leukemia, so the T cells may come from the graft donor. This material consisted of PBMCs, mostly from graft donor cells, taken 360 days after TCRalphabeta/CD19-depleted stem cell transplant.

The CDR3 DNA reads as TGTGCCAGCAGCAATAGGGGTGCAGCTAATGAAAAACTGTTTTTT. Its translation: CASSNRGAANEKLFF. This chain links TRBV27 with TRBJ1-4; maybe TRBD1 (5 bases). V was pared by 6 bases and J by 3 bases, with 14 bases between. CDR3 length equals 15 residues. The germline CDR1 and CDR2 sequences are MNHEY and SMNVEV (reference sequence).